This passage covers 32 T cell receptor beta chains from one sample sequenced in a study of human T cells and chemical hapten exposure. Stated time point: pre-sensitization, week 0. Treatment meaning: therapeutic diphenylcyclopropenone sensitization with weekly scalp DPC. TCRdb reprocessed the RACE reads with MiXCR, giving one entry per CDR3 protein. The sample records some 360,000 distinct CDR3 sequences, 5% to 6.5% being singletons. The sample consisted of whole blood, taken in connection with sensitization to the hapten diphenylcyclopropenone (DPC). These receptors were collected from a woman aged 50 to 60 with alopecia areata. Some clones in this sample may be carry-over from other donors' samples.

This clonotype was counted only a few times. The chain links TRBV6-2 or TRBV6-3 to TRBJ2-7; D unclear. Germline CDR1 reads MNHEY; CDR2 reads SVGEGT. Trimming cost V 10 bases and J 7 bases, with 23 bases left between them. This CDR3 is built from 14 residues. In DNA form, the CDR3 reads TGTGCCACCCAAGTTGGGCAGCGAGGTCCGGAGCAGTACTTC. This sequence encodes CATQVGQRGPEQYF.

This clonotype was recorded many times. V is TRBV6-5 and J is TRBJ1-1; D not resolved. This CDR3 is 14 amino acids long. Trimming stripped 4 bases from V and 0 bases from J, with 9 bases between. Germline-derived CDR1 and CDR2 are MNHEY and SVGAGI. CDR3 region: CASSSQILNTEAFF. The CDR3 region has the DNA TGTGCCAGCAGTTCTCAGATTCTGAACACTGAAGCTTTCTTT.

This clonotype occurred a few times. V usage is TRBV2 and J usage is TRBJ1-1; 9 bases agree with TRBD1. Trimming cost V 10 bases and J 6 bases; bases outside gene matches: 12. This CDR3 has 14 amino acids. CDR1 is SNHLY, CDR2 FYNNEI, per germline. CDR3 DNA: TGTGCCACCTCAACCGGGACAGGGTCCCCTGAAGCTTTCTTT. Translating gives CATSTGTGSPEAFF. Supplemented by reference TRBV2 and TRBJ1-1, the full variable domain reads EPEVTQTPSHQVTQMGQEVILRCVPISNHLYFYWYRQILGQKVEFLVSFYNNEISEKSEIFDDQFSVERPDGSNFTLKIRSTKLEDSAMYFCATSTGTGSPEAFFGQGTRLTVV.

Comment on this clonotype: This may be a read error, as it is one base from a much larger clone. This chain joins TRBV6-2 or TRBV6-3 and TRBJ2-3, with unresolved D. The CDR3 sequence is 12 residues long. The V gene's germline CDR1 is MNHEY and CDR2 SVGEGT. V gave up 6 bases and J gave up 10 bases, with 14 bases separating them. The CDR3 here is CASSKGWMAQYF. CDR3 nucleotide sequence: TGTGCCAGCAGCAAAGGGTGGATGGCGCAGTATTTT.

The table lists this clonotype with a few counts. The chain recombines TRBV6-5 with TRBJ2-7; 7 bases match TRBD1. V trimming: 7 bases; J trimming: 2 bases; junction bases outside the gene matches: 8. The germline gives CDR1 MNHEY, CDR2 SVGAGI. The CDR3 has 14 residues. The CDR3 DNA follows: TGTGCCAGCACTCCCCCGGGACAGCCCTACGAGCAGTACTTC. Translating gives CASTPPGQPYEQYF.

V and J are TRBV3-1 and TRBJ2-1; TRBD2 might be the D (6 bases). This CDR3 is built from 16 residues. V gave up 3 bases and J gave up 2 bases, with 14 bases separating them. Germline V gives CDR1 LGHDT, CDR2 YNNKEL (reference sequence). The CDR3 coding sequence is TGTGCCAGCAGCCAGATTTCGCGGGGCCCCTACAATGAGCAGTTCTTC. Translated: CASSQISRGPYNEQFF.

J is TRBJ1-2 and V is TRBV9; unclear D gene. CDR1 and CDR2 from the germline V gene are SGDLS and YYNGEE. The CDR3 contains 12 residues. Deletions cut 2 bases from V and 8 bases from J, with 10 bases between. The CDR3 sequence: CASSVGTVGYTF. CDR3 in DNA: TGTGCCAGCAGCGTTGGCACGGTAGGCTACACCTTC.

This clonotype was detected ten times or more. The CDR3 reads CASRAGGAGYTF. DNA of the CDR3: TGTGCCAGCCGAGCAGGGGGTGCTGGCTACACCTTC. V and J are TRBV28 and TRBJ1-2; 7 bases are shared with TRBD1. Trimming took 8 bases from V and 7 from J; bases not matched to a gene: 7. The germline V gene encodes CDR1 MDHEN and CDR2 SYDVKM. This CDR3 has 12 amino acids.

This clonotype has at least ten counts. The chain combines TRBV5-1 with TRBJ2-5, with TRBD2 matching 13 bases. Looked up from germline, CDR1 is SGHRS and CDR2 is YFSETQ. The CDR3 is 14 amino acids. With 9 bases clipped from V and 5 bases from J, the junction kept 7 bases outside the gene matches. CDR3 region: CATSGLAGSETQYF. In DNA, the CDR3 is TGCGCCACCTCGGGACTAGCGGGATCTGAGACCCAGTACTTC.

V and J are TRBV2 and TRBJ1-1; 11 bases map to TRBD1. The germline CDR1 and CDR2 sequences are SNHLY and FYNNEI. J lost 5 bases, V lost 6 bases, and 14 bases had no gene match. This CDR3 is built from 17 residues. DNA for the CDR3: TGTGCCAGCAGGTTGACCATGACCGGGACAGGGGGAACTGAAGCTTTCTTT. Residues: CASRLTMTGTGGTEAFF.

This clonotype came up many times. CDR3 loop: CASSSNPSGRIDEQFF. The CDR3 bases are TGTGCCAGCAGCTCTAACCCTAGCGGGAGGATCGATGAGCAGTTCTTC. The J gene is TRBJ2-1, the V gene TRBV7-7, with 11 bases fitting TRBD2. Germline CDR1 reads SSHAT; CDR2 reads FNYEAQ (reference sequence). V was pared by 4 bases and J by 8 bases, with 10 bases of the junction left unmatched. There are 16 residues in the CDR3.

In its sample, this clonotype was seen many times. The J gene is TRBJ2-7, the V gene TRBV5-1; D not resolved. CDR1 and CDR2 from the germline V gene are SGHRS and YFSETQ. Trimming left V 0 bases short and J 0 bases short, with 13 bases between. The CDR3 is 16 amino acids. For the CDR3, the DNA is TGCGCCAGCAGCTTGGATCCAGGCGGTAGCTCCTACGAGCAGTACTTC. It encodes CASSLDPGGSSYEQYF.

Ten or more counts support this clonotype. The chain joins TRBV6-1 to TRBJ2-7; D ambiguous. Germline assignment: CDR1 MNHNS and CDR2 SASEGT. This CDR3 contains 11 residues. The V and J ends lost 2 bases and 3 bases respectively, with 2 bases between them. The CDR3 DNA is TGTGCCAGCAGTGAACTCTACGAGCAGTACTTC. Protein sequence: CASSELYEQYF.

This clonotype was seen many times. One junction end does not reproduce the germline sequence, and a read error may be involved. The chain recombines TRBV29-1 with TRBJ2-3; 8 positions match TRBD2. This CDR3 has 12 residues. From germline, CDR1 is SQVTM and CDR2 ANQGSEA. The CDR3 sequence: CSVTSGTDTQYF. The CDR3 nucleotides are TGCAGCGTTACTAGCGGCACGGATACGCAGTATTTT.

The table lists this clonotype with many counts. This sequence joins TRBV5-5 and TRBJ1-2; D is unresolved. Between the trimmed V and J ends, which lost 0 bases and 8 bases, there was a span of 11 bases. Per germline, CDR1 SGHKS and CDR2 YYEKEE (reference sequence). CDR3 size: 13 residues. CDR3 protein: CASSLEGLPGYTF. The CDR3 DNA reads as TGTGCCAGCAGCTTGGAGGGTTTGCCCGGCTACACCTTC.

This clonotype was found many times. The chain joins TRBV27 to TRBJ2-3; D might be TRBD1 (5 bases). CDR3 length: 15 residues. CDR1 is MNHEY and CDR2 is SMNVEV in the germline V gene (reference sequence). Trimming cost V 8 bases and J 5 bases, with 20 bases left between them. The CDR3 nucleotides are TGTGCCAGCCGTACCACAGGTCTGATTGGAGATACGCAGTATTTT. It is translated as CASRTTGLIGDTQYF.

This rearrangement joins TRBV19 to TRBJ2-7, with unresolved D. V was trimmed by 5 bases and J by 3 bases, leaving 11 bases between them. From germline, CDR1 is LNHDA and CDR2 SQIVND (reference sequence). There are 13 residues in the CDR3. The CDR3 sequence is CASSPALGYEQYF. The CDR3 coding sequence is TGTGCCAGTAGTCCAGCCCTAGGCTACGAGCAGTACTTC. Filled out from reference TRBV19 and TRBJ2-7, the complete variable domain reads DGGITQSPKYLFRKEGQNVTLSCEQNLNHDAMYWYRQDPGQGLRLIYYSQIVNDFQKGDIAEGYSVSREKKESFPLTVTSAQKNPTAFYLCASSPALGYEQYFGPGTRLTVT.

The chain carries TRBV4-1 and TRBJ2-7; D remains unclear. This CDR3 contains 12 residues. V was trimmed by 5 bases and J by 3 bases, leaving 8 bases between them. The germline V gene encodes CDR1 MGHRA and CDR2 YSYEKL. The CDR3 loop is CASSAPSYEQYF. CDR3 bases: TGCGCCAGCAGCGCCCCTAGCTACGAGCAGTACTTC.

Many counts were recorded for this clonotype. The rearrangement links TRBV6-5 to TRBJ2-1; 10 positions agree with TRBD1. The CDR3 has 15 amino acids. Germline V gene lookup returns CDR1 MNHEY and CDR2 SVGAGI. J lost 6 bases, V lost 4 bases, and 6 bases had no gene match. CDR3: CASSFGTGEGNEQFF. Written as DNA, the CDR3 is TGTGCCAGCAGTTTTGGGACAGGGGAGGGCAATGAGCAGTTCTTC.

V is TRBV20-1 and J is TRBJ2-1; a weak D match, TRBD2 (5 bases). CDR3 length: 14 residues. V lost 3 bases and J 7 bases, leaving 16 bases between the germline ends. Germline values: CDR1 DFQATT, CDR2 SNEGSKA (reference sequence). This chain's CDR3 is CSASWVGSLNEQFF. CDR3 nucleotides: TGCAGTGCTAGCTGGGTGGGGAGTTTGAATGAGCAGTTCTTC.

This clonotype has ten or more counts. The rearrangement joins TRBV25-1 to TRBJ2-5; 7 bases fit TRBD1. CDR3 length equals 14 residues. J gave up 5 bases and V 4 bases, and 7 bases lay outside the gene matches. Germline V gene data show CDR1 as MGHDK and CDR2 as SYGVNS. CDR3: CASSGKTGIETQYF. The CDR3 bases are TGTGCCAGCAGTGGGAAGACAGGGATTGAGACCCAGTACTTC.

V and J are TRBV5-4 and TRBJ2-1, with TRBD2 identical over 12 bases. This CDR3 has 16 amino acids. Germline V gene data show CDR1 as SGHNT and CDR2 as YYREEE (reference sequence). Trimming took 3 bases from V and 3 from J; bases not matched to a gene: 4. The CDR3 reads CASSSSGRANYNEQFF. In DNA form, the CDR3 reads TGTGCCAGCAGCTCTAGCGGGAGGGCCAACTACAATGAGCAGTTCTTC.

This clonotype has at least ten counts. The V and J genes are TRBV27 and TRBJ1-6, with D unclear. The ends were cut back, 5 bases at V and 11 bases at J, with 19 bases in the middle. In germline, CDR1 is MNHEY, CDR2 SMNVEV (reference sequence). The CDR3 totals 15 residues. The CDR3 sequence is CASSPGSVRGAPLHF. In DNA, the CDR3 is TGTGCCAGCAGTCCCGGGAGCGTGCGAGGTGCACCCCTCCACTTT.

This clonotype was detected ten times or more. The chain joins TRBV6-5 to TRBJ2-4, with a weak D call TRBD2 (5 bases). Trimming shortened V by 0 bases and J by 4 bases, and 10 bases separated the two germline ends. This CDR3 has 15 residues. Germline CDR1 MNHEY, CDR2 SVGAGI. This CDR3 is CASSYSGSSKNIQYF. CDR3 DNA: TGTGCCAGCAGTTACTCGGGGAGCAGTAAAAACATTCAGTACTTC.

This clonotype occurred a few times. The rearrangement joins TRBV12-3 or TRBV12-4 to TRBJ2-3; 8 bases map to TRBD2. The CDR3 covers 14 residues. Unmatched junction bases numbered 1, after V lost 3 bases and J lost 2 bases. Here the CDR3 reads CASSFGGATDTQYF. CDR3 DNA: TGTGCCAGCAGTTTCGGGGGGGCCACAGATACGCAGTATTTT.

This clonotype has at least ten counts. The V call is TRBV29-1, the J call TRBJ1-5; D possibly corresponds to TRBD1 (5 bases). The CDR3 has 13 residues. V was cut by 7 bases and J by 0 bases, with 10 bases left in between. Germline-derived CDR1 and CDR2 are SQVTM and ANQGSEA. CDR3 DNA: TGCAGCGCGGGGGAGCATAGCAATCAGCCCCAGCATTTT. Its translation: CSAGEHSNQPQHF. The full variable domain, in which reference TRBV29-1 and TRBJ1-5 provide the parts outside the CDR3, is SAVISQKPSRDICQRGTSLTIQCQVDSQVTMMFWYRQQPGQSLTLIATANQGSEATYESGFVIDKFPISRPNLTFSTLTVSNMSPEDSSIYLCSAGEHSNQPQHFGDGTRLSIL.

In its sample, this clonotype was seen a few times. The chain links TRBV18 to TRBJ2-3; unclear D gene. Germline lookup yields CDR1 KGHSH and CDR2 LQKENI. This CDR3 region has 14 residues. Trimming shortened V by 2 bases and J by 0 bases, and 6 bases separated the two germline ends. The CDR3 protein is CASSPGKSTDTQYF. As DNA, the CDR3 is TGTGCCAGCTCACCAGGGAAAAGCACAGATACGCAGTATTTT.

The rearrangement links TRBV4-2 to TRBJ1-2; 12 bases line up with TRBD1. Germline trimming cut 0 bases from V and 4 bases from J; bases unmatched to any gene: 3. Germline loops: CDR1 LGHNA, CDR2 YNFKEQ. The CDR3 length is 16 residues. The CDR3 sequence is CASSQDGTGGSYGYTF. DNA of the CDR3: TGTGCCAGCAGCCAAGATGGGACAGGGGGCAGCTATGGCTACACCTTC.

This clonotype was picked up a small number of times. The J gene is TRBJ1-4, the V gene TRBV3-1; D is possibly TRBD1 (5 bases). The CDR3 totals 14 residues. Trimming removed 5 bases at V and 7 bases at J, with 14 bases between. The germline CDR1 and CDR2 sequences are LGHDT and YNNKEL (reference sequence). CDR3 in amino acids: CASSWGSEGEKLFF. In nucleotides, the CDR3 is TGTGCCAGCAGCTGGGGGAGTGAGGGTGAAAAACTGTTTTTT.

This clonotype showed up many times. This chain links TRBV3-1 with TRBJ1-1; no firm D call. The CDR3 is 14 residues long. The germline gives CDR1 LGHDT, CDR2 YNNKEL (reference sequence). Trimming left V 4 bases short and J 6 bases short, with 15 bases between. Here the CDR3 DNA reads TGTGCCAGCAGCCCCCCGAATGCAGATCCTGAAGCTTTCTTT. Its protein product is CASSPPNADPEAFF.

This clonotype was recorded a few times. The chain uses TRBV5-4 and TRBJ2-3, with TRBD2 matching over 12 bases. In germline, CDR1 is SGHNT, CDR2 YYREEE (reference sequence). The CDR3 extends over 20 amino acids. J gave up 4 bases and V 3 bases, and 18 bases lay outside the gene matches. Here the CDR3 reads CASSYKILAGGSSPPDTQYF. In DNA form, the CDR3 reads TGTGCCAGCAGCTACAAGATTCTAGCGGGGGGGTCCTCTCCCCCAGATACGCAGTATTTT.

This clonotype was recorded many times. The CDR3 sequence: CATSDQKGQSENTEAFF. The DNA for the CDR3 is TGTGCCACCAGTGATCAAAAGGGACAGTCCGAGAACACTGAAGCTTTCTTT. The V and J genes are TRBV24-1 and TRBJ1-1, with 7 bases matching TRBD1. Germline CDR1 and CDR2: KGHDR and SFDVKD. V dropped 3 bases and J dropped 1; count of bases not matched to a gene: 10. CDR3 size: 17 residues.